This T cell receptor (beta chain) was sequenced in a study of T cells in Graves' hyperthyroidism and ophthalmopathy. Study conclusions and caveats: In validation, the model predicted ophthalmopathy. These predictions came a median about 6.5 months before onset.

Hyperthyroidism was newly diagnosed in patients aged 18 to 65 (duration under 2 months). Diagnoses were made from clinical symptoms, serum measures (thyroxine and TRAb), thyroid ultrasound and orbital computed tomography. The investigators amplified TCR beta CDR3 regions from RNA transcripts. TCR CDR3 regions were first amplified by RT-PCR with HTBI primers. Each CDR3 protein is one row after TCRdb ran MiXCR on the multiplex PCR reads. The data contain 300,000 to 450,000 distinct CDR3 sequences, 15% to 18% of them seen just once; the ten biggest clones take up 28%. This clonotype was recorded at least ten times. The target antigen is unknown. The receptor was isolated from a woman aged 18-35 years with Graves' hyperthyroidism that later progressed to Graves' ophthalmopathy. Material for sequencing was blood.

The CDR3 region is CASSLMYQETQYF. CDR3 sequence (DNA): TGTGCCAGCAGCTTAATGTACCAAGAGACCCAGTACTTC. The chain combines TRBV7-8 with TRBJ2-5; D gene uncertain. CDR1 is SGHVS and CDR2 is FQNEAQ in the germline V gene. The CDR3 is 13 residues long. V shed 2 bases and J shed 0 bases, with 4 bases lying between them.